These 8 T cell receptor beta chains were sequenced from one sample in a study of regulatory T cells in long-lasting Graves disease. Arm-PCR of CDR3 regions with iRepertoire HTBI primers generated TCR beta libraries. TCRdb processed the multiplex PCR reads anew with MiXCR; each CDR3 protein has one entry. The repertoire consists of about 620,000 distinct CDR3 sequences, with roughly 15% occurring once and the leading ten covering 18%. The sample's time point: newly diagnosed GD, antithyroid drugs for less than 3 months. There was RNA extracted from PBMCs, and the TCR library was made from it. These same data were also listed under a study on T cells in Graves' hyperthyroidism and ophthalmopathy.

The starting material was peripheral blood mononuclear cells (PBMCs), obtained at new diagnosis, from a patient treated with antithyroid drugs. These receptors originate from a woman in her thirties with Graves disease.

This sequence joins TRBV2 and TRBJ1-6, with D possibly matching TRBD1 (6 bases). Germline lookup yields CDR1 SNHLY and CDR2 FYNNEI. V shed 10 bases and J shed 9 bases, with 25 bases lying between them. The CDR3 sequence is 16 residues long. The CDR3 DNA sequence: TGTGCCATCAATGCGGCAGTGGGGGGCCACAGTTCACCCCTCCACTTT. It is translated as CAINAAVGGHSSPLHF.

CDR3 amino acids: CASSYSPGGIGNTIYF. In nucleotides, the CDR3 is TGTGCCAGCAGTTACTCCCCTGGGGGGATAGGAAACACCATATATTTT. The chain has TRBV6-2 or TRBV6-3 and TRBJ1-3; the D gene is possibly TRBD1 (5 bases). This CDR3 spans 16 amino acids. Trimming pared 0 bases from V and 4 bases from J, leaving 13 bases between. Germline lookup yields CDR1 MNHEY and CDR2 SVGEGT.

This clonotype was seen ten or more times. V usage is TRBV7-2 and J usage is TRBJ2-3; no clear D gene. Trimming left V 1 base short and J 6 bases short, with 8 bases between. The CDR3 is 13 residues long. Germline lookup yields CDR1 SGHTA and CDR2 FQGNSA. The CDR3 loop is CASSLGFADTQYF. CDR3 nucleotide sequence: TGTGCCAGCAGCTTAGGTTTTGCGGATACGCAGTATTTT.

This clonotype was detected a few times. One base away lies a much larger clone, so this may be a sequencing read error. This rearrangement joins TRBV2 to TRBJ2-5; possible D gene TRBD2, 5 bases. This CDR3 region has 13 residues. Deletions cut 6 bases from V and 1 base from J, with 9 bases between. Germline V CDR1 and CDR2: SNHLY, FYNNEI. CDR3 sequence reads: CASSLEVQETQYF. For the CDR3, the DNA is TGTGCCAGCAGCCTGGAGGTCCAAGAGACCCAGTACTTC.

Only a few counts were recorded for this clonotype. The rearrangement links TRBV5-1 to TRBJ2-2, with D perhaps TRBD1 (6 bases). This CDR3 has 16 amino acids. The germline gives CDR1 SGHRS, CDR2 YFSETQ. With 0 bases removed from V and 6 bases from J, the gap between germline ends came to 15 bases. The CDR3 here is CASSLGHRDVAGELFF. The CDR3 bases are TGCGCCAGCAGCTTGGGGCACAGGGATGTCGCCGGGGAGCTGTTTTTT.

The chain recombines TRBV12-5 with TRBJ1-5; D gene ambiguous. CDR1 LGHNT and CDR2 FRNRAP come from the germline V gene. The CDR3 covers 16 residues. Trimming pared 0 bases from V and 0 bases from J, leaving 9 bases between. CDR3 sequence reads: CASGLVEVHSNQPQHF. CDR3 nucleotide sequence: TGTGCTAGTGGTTTGGTAGAAGTGCATAGCAATCAGCCCCAGCATTTT.

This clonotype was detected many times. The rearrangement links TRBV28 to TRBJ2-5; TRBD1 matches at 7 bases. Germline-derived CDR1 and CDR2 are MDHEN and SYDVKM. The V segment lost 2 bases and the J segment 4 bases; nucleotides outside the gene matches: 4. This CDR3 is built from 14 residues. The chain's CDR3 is CASSLQGVRETQYF. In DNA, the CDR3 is TGTGCCAGCAGTTTACAGGGGGTTCGAGAGACCCAGTACTTC. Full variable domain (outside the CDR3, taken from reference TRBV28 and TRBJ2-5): DVKVTQSSRYLVKRTGEKVFLECVQDMDHENMFWYRQDPGLGLRLIYFSYDVKMKEKGDIPEGYSVSREKKERFSLILESASTNQTSMYLCASSLQGVRETQYFGPGTRLLVL.

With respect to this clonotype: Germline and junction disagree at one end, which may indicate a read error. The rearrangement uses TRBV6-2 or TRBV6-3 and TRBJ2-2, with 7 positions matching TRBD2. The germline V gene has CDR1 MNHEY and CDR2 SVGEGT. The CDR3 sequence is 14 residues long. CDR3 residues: CTSSWGGIRGELFF. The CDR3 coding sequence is TGTACCAGCAGTTGGGGGGGGATTCGCGGGGAGCTGTTTTTT.